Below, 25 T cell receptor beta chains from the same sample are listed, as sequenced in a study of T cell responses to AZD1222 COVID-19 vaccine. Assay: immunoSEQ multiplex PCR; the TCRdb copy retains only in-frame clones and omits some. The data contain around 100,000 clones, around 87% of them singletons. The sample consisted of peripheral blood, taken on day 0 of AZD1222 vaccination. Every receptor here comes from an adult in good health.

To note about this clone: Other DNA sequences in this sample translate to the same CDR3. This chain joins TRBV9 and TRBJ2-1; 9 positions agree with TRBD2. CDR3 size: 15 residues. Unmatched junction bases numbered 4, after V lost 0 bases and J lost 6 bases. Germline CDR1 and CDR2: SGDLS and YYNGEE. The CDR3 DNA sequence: TGTGCCAGCAGCGTAGGCCTAGCGGGACTCAATGAGCAGTTCTTC. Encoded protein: CASSVGLAGLNEQFF. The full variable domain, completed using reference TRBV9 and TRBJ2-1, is DSGVTQTPKHLITATGQRVTLRCSPRSGDLSVYWYQQSLDQGLQFLIQYYNGEERAKGNILERFSAQQFPDLHSELNLSSLELGDSALYFCASSVGLAGLNEQFFGPGTRLTVL.

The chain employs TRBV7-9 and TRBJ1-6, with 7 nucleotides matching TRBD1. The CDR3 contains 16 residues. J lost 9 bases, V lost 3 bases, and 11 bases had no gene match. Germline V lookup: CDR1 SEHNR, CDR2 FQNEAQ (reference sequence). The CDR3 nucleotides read TGTGCCAGCAGCTTGGCGGGGACAGAGAAGGTTTCACCCCTCCACTTT. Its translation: CASSLAGTEKVSPLHF. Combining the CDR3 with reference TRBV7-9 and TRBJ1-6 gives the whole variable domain DTGVSQNPRHKITKRGQNVTFRCDPISEHNRLYWYRQTLGQGPEFLTYFQNEAQLEKSRLLSDRFSAERPKGSFSTLEIQRTEQGDSAMYLCASSLAGTEKVSPLHFGNGTRLTVT.

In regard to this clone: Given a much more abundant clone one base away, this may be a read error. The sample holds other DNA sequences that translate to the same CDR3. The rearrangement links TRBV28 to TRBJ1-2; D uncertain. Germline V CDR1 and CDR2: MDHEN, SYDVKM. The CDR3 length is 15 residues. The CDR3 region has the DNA TGTGCCAGCAGTCCCCTTATGGCGCCTAACTATGGCTACACCTTT. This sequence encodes CASSPLMAPNYGYTF.

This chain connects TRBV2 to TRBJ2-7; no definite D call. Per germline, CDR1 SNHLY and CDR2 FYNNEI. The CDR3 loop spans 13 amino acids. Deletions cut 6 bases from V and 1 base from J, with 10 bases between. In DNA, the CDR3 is TGTGCCAGCAGAGGAGTATCTTCCTACGAGCAGTACTTC. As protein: CASRGVSSYEQYF. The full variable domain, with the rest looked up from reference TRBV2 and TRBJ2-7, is EPEVTQTPSHQVTQMGQEVILRCVPISNHLYFYWYRQILGQKVEFLVSFYNNEISEKSEIFDDQFSVERPDGSNFTLKIRSTKLEDSAMYFCASRGVSSYEQYFGPGTRLTVT.

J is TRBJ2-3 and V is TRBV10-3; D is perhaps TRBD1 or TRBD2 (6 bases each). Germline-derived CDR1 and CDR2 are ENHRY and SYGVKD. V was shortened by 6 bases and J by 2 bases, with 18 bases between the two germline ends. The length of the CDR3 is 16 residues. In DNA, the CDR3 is TGTGCCATCAGCGGTGTAGGGGGGCCCCCCACAGATACGCAGTATTTT. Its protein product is CAISGVGGPPTDTQYF.

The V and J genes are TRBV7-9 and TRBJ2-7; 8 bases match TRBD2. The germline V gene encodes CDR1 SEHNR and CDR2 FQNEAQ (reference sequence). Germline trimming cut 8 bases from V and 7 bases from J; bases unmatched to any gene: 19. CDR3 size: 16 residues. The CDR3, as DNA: TGTGCCAGCCGACCCTCCCTAGCGGGCCCTACGGGGGAGCAGTACTTC. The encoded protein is CASRPSLAGPTGEQYF.

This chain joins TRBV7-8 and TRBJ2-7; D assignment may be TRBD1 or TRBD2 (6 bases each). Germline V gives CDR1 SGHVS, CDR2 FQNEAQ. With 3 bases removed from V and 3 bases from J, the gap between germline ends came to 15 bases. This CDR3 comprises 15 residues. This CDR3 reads CASSFRGARSYEQYF. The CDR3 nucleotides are TGTGCCAGCAGCTTTAGGGGGGCTCGGAGCTACGAGCAGTACTTC.

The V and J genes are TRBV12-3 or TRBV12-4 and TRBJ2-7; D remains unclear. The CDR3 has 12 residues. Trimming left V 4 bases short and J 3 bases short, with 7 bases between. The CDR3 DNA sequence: TGTGCCAGCAGTTGGTCTCGCTACGAGCAGTACTTC. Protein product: CASSWSRYEQYF.

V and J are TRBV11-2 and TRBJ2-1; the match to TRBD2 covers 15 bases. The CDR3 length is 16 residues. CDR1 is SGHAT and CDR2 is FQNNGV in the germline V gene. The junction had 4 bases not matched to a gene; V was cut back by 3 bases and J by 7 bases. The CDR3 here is CASSFGLAGGRNEQFF. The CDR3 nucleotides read TGTGCCAGCAGCTTTGGACTAGCGGGGGGGCGTAATGAGCAGTTCTTC. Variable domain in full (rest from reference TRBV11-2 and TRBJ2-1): EAGVAQSPRYKIIEKRQSVAFWCNPISGHATLYWYQQILGQGPKLLIQFQNNGVVDDSQLPKDRFSAERLKGVDSTLKIQPAKLEDSAVYLCASSFGLAGGRNEQFFGPGTRLTVL.

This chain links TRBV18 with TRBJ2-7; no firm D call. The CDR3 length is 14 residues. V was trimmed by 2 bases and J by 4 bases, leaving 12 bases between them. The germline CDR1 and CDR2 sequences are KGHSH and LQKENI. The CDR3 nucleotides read TGTGCCAGCTCACCAAACCCAGGAGAGTACGAGCAGTACTTC. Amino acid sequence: CASSPNPGEYEQYF.

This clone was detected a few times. CDR3 bases: TGCGCCAGCACCTTAGCGGGGGCGAACACCGGGGAGCTGTTTTTT. This encodes CASTLAGANTGELFF. The rearrangement uses TRBV5-1 and TRBJ2-2; TRBD2 matches 9 bases. The CDR3 extends over 15 amino acids. Trimming at V came to 6 bases and at J to 0 bases, leaving 3 bases not matched to a gene. The germline V gene encodes CDR1 SGHRS and CDR2 YFSETQ.

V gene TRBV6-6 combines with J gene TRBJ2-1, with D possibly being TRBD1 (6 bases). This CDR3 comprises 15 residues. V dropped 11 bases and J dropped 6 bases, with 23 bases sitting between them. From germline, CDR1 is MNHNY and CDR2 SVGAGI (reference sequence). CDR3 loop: CAGGRAKDRLNEQFF. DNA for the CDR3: TGTGCCGGTGGACGGGCTAAAGACAGGCTCAATGAGCAGTTCTTC.

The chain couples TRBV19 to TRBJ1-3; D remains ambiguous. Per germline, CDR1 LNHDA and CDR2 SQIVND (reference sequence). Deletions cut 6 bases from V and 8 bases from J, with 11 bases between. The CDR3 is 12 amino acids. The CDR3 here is CASRASSDTIYF. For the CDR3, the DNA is TGTGCCAGTAGGGCCAGTTCGGACACCATATATTTT.

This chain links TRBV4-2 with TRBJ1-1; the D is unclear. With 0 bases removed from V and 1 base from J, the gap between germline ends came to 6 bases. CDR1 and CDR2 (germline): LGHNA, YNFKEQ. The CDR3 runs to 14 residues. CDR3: CASSQDSKNTEAFF. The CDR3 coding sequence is TGTGCCAGCAGCCAAGACTCTAAGAACACTGAAGCTTTCTTT.

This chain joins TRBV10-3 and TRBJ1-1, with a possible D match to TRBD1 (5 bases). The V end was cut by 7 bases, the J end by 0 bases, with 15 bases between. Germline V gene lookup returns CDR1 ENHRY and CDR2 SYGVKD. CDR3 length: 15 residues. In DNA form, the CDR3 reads TGTGCCATCACCTCGGGGGGGACTATGAACACTGAAGCTTTCTTT. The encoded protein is CAITSGGTMNTEAFF.

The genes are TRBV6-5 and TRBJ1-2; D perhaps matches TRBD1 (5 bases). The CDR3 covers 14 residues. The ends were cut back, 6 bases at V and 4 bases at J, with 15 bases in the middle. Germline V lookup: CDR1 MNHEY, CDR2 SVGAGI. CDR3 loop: CASRFTGASYGYTF. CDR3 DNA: TGTGCCAGCAGGTTCACCGGGGCGTCCTATGGCTACACCTTC.

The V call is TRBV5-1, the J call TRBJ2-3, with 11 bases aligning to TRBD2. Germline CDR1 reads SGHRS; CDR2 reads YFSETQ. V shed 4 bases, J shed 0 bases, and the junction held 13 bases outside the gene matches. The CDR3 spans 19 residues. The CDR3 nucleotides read TGCGCCAGCAGCCTCGGGACTAGCGGAGGGCCCCGGAGCACAGATACGCAGTATTTT. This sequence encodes CASSLGTSGGPRSTDTQYF.

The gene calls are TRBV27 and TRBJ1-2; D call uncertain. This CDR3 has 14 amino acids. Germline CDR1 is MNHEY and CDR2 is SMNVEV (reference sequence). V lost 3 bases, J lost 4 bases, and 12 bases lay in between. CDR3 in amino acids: CASSLARTSYGYTF. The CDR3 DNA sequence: TGTGCCAGCAGTTTGGCCAGGACCTCCTATGGCTACACCTTC.

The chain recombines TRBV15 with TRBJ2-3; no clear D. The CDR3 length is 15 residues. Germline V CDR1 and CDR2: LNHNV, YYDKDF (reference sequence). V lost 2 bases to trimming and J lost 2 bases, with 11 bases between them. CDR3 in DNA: TGTGCCACCAGCAGAAGCCGTTTGCACACAGATACGCAGTATTTT. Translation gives CATSRSRLHTDTQYF.

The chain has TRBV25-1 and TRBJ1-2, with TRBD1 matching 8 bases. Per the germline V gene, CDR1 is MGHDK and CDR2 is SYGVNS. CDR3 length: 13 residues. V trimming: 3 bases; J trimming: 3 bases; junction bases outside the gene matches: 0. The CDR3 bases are TGTGCCAGCAGTGAGACAGGGGACTATGGCTACACCTTC. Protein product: CASSETGDYGYTF.

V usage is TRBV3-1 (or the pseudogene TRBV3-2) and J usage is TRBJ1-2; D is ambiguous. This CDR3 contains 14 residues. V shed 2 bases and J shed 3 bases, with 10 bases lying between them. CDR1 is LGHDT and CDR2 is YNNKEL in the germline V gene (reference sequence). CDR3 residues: CASSQKELDYGYTF. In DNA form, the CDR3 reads TGTGCCAGCAGCCAAAAGGAGTTAGACTATGGCTACACCTTC.

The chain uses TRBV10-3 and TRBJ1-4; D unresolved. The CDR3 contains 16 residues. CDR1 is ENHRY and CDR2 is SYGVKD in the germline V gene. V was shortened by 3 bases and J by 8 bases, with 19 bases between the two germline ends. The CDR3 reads CAISDPGSPGGEKLFF. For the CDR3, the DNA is TGTGCCATCAGTGACCCGGGGTCGCCGGGCGGGGAAAAACTGTTTTTT.

The CDR3 region is CSVIHVSSYEQYF. CDR3 in DNA: TGCAGCGTTATTCATGTCAGCTCCTACGAGCAGTACTTC. The rearrangement uses TRBV29-1 and TRBJ2-7; D is unresolved. This CDR3 spans 13 amino acids. Germline CDR1 is SQVTM and CDR2 is ANQGSEA. V lost 5 bases to trimming and J lost 0 bases, with 11 bases between them.

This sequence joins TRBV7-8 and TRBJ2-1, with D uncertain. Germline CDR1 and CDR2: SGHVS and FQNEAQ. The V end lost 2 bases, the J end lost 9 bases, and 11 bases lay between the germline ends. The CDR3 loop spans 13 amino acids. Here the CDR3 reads CASSLIRASEQFF. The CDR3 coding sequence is TGTGCCAGCAGCTTAATCCGTGCCAGTGAGCAGTTCTTC.

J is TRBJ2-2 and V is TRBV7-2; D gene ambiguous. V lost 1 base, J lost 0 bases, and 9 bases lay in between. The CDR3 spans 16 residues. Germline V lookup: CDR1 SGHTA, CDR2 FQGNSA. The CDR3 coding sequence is TGTGCCAGCAGCTTAGTTTCCGGAACGAACACCGGGGAGCTGTTTTTT. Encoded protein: CASSLVSGTNTGELFF.